These T cell receptor beta chains were read from a single sample in a study of blood T cell repertoires in COVID-19. Method: immunoSEQ multiplex PCR; TCRdb's copy keeps in-frame clones and lacks some. The sample records 300,000 to 400,000 clones, roughly 90% being singletons. What was sequenced was PBMCs or T cells enriched from blood (not recorded which). These receptors originate from a man aged 55 to 69 who had recovered from COVID-19. Both conserved end residues are part of each CDR3. The D gene is left open where the match is weak. Clone size is shown for a subset of rows, as once, few, many or a class of expanded clone.

J,V,size,D,DNA,CDR3
TRBJ2-5,TRBV5-1,NA,NA,TGCGCCAGCAGACCCGGACAGCTCGCGAACCAAGAGACCCAGTACTTC,CASRPGQLANQETQYF
TRBJ1-2,TRBV5-5,NA,NA,TGTGCCAGCAGCTTGGTAACTACACCAGAACGGAACTATGGCTACACCTTC,CASSLVTTPERNYGYTF
TRBJ1-1,TRBV5-1,NA,NA,TGCGCCAGCAGCCAGCAGGGAGGCACTGAAGCTTTCTTT,CASSQQGGTEAFF
TRBJ2-7,TRBV7-3,NA,NA,TGTGCCAGCAGCTTGGGAGGCTCCCTCTCCTACGAGCAGTACTTC,CASSLGGSLSYEQYF
TRBJ2-3,TRBV7-3,NA,TRBD2,TGTGCCAGCAGCCATGGACTAGCGGGGGGCACAGATACGCAGTATTTT,CASSHGLAGGTDTQYF
TRBJ1-1,TRBV4-3,NA,TRBD1,TGCGCCAGCAGCCAAGATCAACAGGGGCCCTTCACTGAAGCTTTCTTT,CASSQDQQGPFTEAFF
TRBJ2-2,TRBV5-1,NA,NA,TGCGCCAGCAGCCTTAACACCGGGGAGCTGTTTTTT,CASSLNTGELFF
TRBJ2-3,TRBV9,NA,TRBD2,TGTGCCAGCAGCGTCCTTTCCGGGACTAGGAGGGATACGCAGTATTTT,CASSVLSGTRRDTQYF
TRBJ1-6,TRBV30,once,NA,TGTGCCTGGAGTGAGGGGATCCATAATTCACCCCTCCACTTT,CAWSEGIHNSPLHF
TRBJ1-5,TRBV12-3/TRBV12-4,NA,NA,TGTGCCAGCAGTTCCCCAGGGAACCAGCCCCAGCATTTT,CASSSPGNQPQHF
TRBJ2-2,TRBV15,few,TRBD1,TGTGCCACCAGAGATCTAATTCGGGACAGGGGGACCGGGGAGCTGTTTTTT,CATRDLIRDRGTGELFF
TRBJ1-5,TRBV6-5,few,TRBD1,TGTGCCAGCAGGGGGGCCGGACAGGACAATCAGCCCCAGCATTTT,CASRGAGQDNQPQHF
TRBJ1-3,TRBV30,few,NA,TGTGCCTGGAGTGTACCCGGCGGAGCCGCCTCTGGAAACACCATATATTTT,CAWSVPGGAASGNTIYF
TRBJ1-2,TRBV25-1,NA,NA,TGTGCCAGCAGTGAACCAGGCCACTATGGCTACACCTTC,CASSEPGHYGYTF
TRBJ1-4,TRBV7-9,once,TRBD1,TGTGCCAGCAGCTTAGGAGGGGGCCCAGGGGAAAAACTGTTTTTT,CASSLGGGPGEKLFF
TRBJ2-1,TRBV24-1,once,NA,TGTGCCACCAGTGATTCAGGATCTTTCGACATCTCCTACAATGAGCAGTTCTTC,CATSDSGSFDISYNEQFF
TRBJ2-7,TRBV7-9,NA,TRBD2,TGTGCCAGCAGCCCTGGACTAGCGACTAACGAGCAGTACTTC,CASSPGLATNEQYF
TRBJ2-7,TRBV10-3,NA,TRBD1,TGTGCCATCAGATACGGGGACAGGGCGATGGACGAGCAGTACTTC,CAIRYGDRAMDEQYF
TRBJ1-4,TRBV7-9,few,NA,TGTGCCAGCAGCGTACAGGGATCAGCTAGTGAAAAACTGTTTTTT,CASSVQGSASEKLFF
TRBJ2-1,TRBV9,NA,TRBD1,TGTGCCAGCAGCGTACTGACAGGGGGGTCTTCCTACAATGAGCAGTTCTTC,CASSVLTGGSSYNEQFF
TRBJ2-1,TRBV10-3,NA,NA,TGTGCCATCAGTGATACAGGGTCATCCTACAATGAGCAGTTCTTC,CAISDTGSSYNEQFF
TRBJ2-7,TRBV6-5,NA,NA,TGTGCCAGCAGTTACAAGGGACATCCCGAGCAGTACTTC,CASSYKGHPEQYF
TRBJ2-7,TRBV27,NA,TRBD1,TGTGCCAGCGGACGACCCGGGACAGGCTACTCCTACGAGCAGTACTTC,CASGRPGTGYSYEQYF
TRBJ1-4,TRBV28,NA,NA,TGTGCCAGCAGGACAGATAATGAAAAACTGTTTTTT,CASRTDNEKLFF
TRBJ1-6,TRBV19,few,NA,TGTGCCAGTAGTGAGGGCTACCTAGTCAATTCACCCCTCCACTTT,CASSEGYLVNSPLHF
TRBJ1-6,TRBV25-1,NA,NA,TGTGCCAGTAAGGGGGTAAACTATAATTCACCCCTCCACTTT,CASKGVNYNSPLHF
TRBJ2-3,TRBV11-3,NA,TRBD2,TGTGCCAGCAGCCATAGCGGGACTACTAGCACAGATACGCAGTATTTT,CASSHSGTTSTDTQYF
TRBJ2-3,TRBV30,NA,TRBD2,TGTGCCTGGACCCGGACTAGGACCCCCACAGATACGCAGTATTTT,CAWTRTRTPTDTQYF
TRBJ1-1,TRBV7-3,NA,NA,TGTGCCAGCAGCTTAAGTGGGGGGATTACTGAAGCTTTCTTT,CASSLSGGITEAFF
TRBJ2-3,TRBV27,NA,TRBD2,TGTGCCTCACGAGCGGGGAGCACAGATACGCAGTATTTT,CASRAGSTDTQYF
TRBJ2-1,TRBV18,NA,NA,TGTGCCAGCTCACCAGGAAGGGGCTCCGAGTCCTACAATGAGCAGTTCTTC,CASSPGRGSESYNEQFF
TRBJ1-3,TRBV5-1,NA,NA,TGCGCCAGCAGTCTCTCTGGAAACACCATATATTTT,CASSLSGNTIYF
TRBJ1-5,TRBV19,NA,NA,TGTGCCAGCCACGCAACACTGCGAGGAGCCAATCAGCCCCAGCATTTT,CASHATLRGANQPQHF
TRBJ2-5,TRBV7-2,NA,TRBD2,TGTGCCAGCAGCCCAAGCGGGGGGCGGTGGGAGACCCAGTACTTC,CASSPSGGRWETQYF
TRBJ2-1,TRBV5-4,NA,TRBD2,TGTGCCAGCAGCTTCGGACTAGCTCGGGCCAATGAGCAGTTCTTC,CASSFGLARANEQFF
TRBJ2-1,TRBV7-6,NA,NA,TGTGCCAGCAGCTTTTTCGGCGGAGACAATGAGCAGTTCTTC,CASSFFGGDNEQFF
TRBJ2-1,TRBV27,NA,TRBD2,TGTGCCAGCAGTTTGGCCGGCGGCGGGAGTACCGATGAGCAGTTCTTC,CASSLAGGGSTDEQFF
TRBJ1-1,TRBV12-3/TRBV12-4,NA,TRBD1,TGTGCCAGCAGAACGGGACAGTCGGCTTTCTTT,CASRTGQSAFF
TRBJ1-5,TRBV30,NA,NA,TGTGCCTGGAGTGAGGCCGCGGGGGGTAATCAGCCCCAGCATTTT,CAWSEAAGGNQPQHF
TRBJ2-7,TRBV7-9,NA,NA,TGTGCCAGCAGCTTAGTCTGGGGTCAGGGCCACGAGCAGTACTTC,CASSLVWGQGHEQYF
TRBJ1-2,TRBV19,NA,TRBD1,TGTGCCAGTAGTTTACAGGGGTTTAACTATGGCTACACCTTC,CASSLQGFNYGYTF
TRBJ1-1,TRBV3-1/TRBV3-2,NA,NA,TGTGCCAGCCCCCAGGACCGAGGGTTGTTCACTGAAGCTTTCTTT,CASPQDRGLFTEAFF
TRBJ2-3,TRBV6-5,NA,TRBD2,TGTGCCAGCAGCCCAAGCGGGGGGGCGTTAGATACGCAGTATTTT,CASSPSGGALDTQYF
TRBJ1-5,TRBV12-5,NA,NA,TGTGCTAGTGGTTTGGTAGGCGGCGGGGGAAATCAGCCCCAGCATTTT,CASGLVGGGGNQPQHF
TRBJ1-6,TRBV30,NA,NA,TGTGCCTGCTCCAGGGAATCACCCCTCCACTTT,CACSRESPLHF
TRBJ2-7,TRBV29-1,NA,NA,TGCAGCGTCGCTCAGGGTCCCTACGAGCAGTACTTC,CSVAQGPYEQYF
TRBJ1-2,TRBV9,NA,NA,TGTGCCAGCAGCGTTCCCAGAAACTATGGCTACACCTTC,CASSVPRNYGYTF
TRBJ1-3,TRBV5-6,NA,NA,TGTGCCAGCAGCTTTCGAGGGCCTGCTGGAAACACCATATATTTT,CASSFRGPAGNTIYF
TRBJ1-2,TRBV3-1/TRBV3-2,NA,TRBD1,TGTGCCAGCAGCCAGATGACAGGGGGCGGTGGCTACACCTTC,CASSQMTGGGGYTF
TRBJ2-7,TRBV7-3,once,NA,TGTGCCAGCAGCTTAGGGCAGGGGGGCGAGCAGTACTTC,CASSLGQGGEQYF
TRBJ2-3,TRBV25-1,NA,NA,TGTGCCAGCAGTGAATTCTTTTTGCGGGCGGGCCTCACAGATACGCAGTATTTT,CASSEFFLRAGLTDTQYF
TRBJ2-7,TRBV7-8,NA,TRBD2,TGTGCCAGCAGCTTAGTAGCGTCAGCTCTCGGGGGGGAGCAGTACTTC,CASSLVASALGGEQYF
TRBJ2-1,TRBV19,NA,TRBD2,TGTGCCAGTTGGATGGGAGGGCGATCGACCTACAATGAGCAGTTCTTC,CASWMGGRSTYNEQFF
TRBJ1-6,TRBV27,NA,NA,TGTGCCAGCAGTTTCCTGCCCCGGGGGGGCTCCTATAATTCACCCCTCCACTTT,CASSFLPRGGSYNSPLHF
TRBJ2-7,TRBV29-1,NA,NA,TGCAGCGTACGCACGGAGGTCCAGTACTTC,CSVRTEVQYF
TRBJ2-1,TRBV12-3/TRBV12-4,NA,NA,TGTGCCAGCAGTTTCGTTTCTACCGGGCAGTTCTTC,CASSFVSTGQFF
TRBJ1-2,TRBV7-9,NA,NA,TGTGCCAGCAGCTTAAATCCAGGGAATGGCTACACCTTC,CASSLNPGNGYTF